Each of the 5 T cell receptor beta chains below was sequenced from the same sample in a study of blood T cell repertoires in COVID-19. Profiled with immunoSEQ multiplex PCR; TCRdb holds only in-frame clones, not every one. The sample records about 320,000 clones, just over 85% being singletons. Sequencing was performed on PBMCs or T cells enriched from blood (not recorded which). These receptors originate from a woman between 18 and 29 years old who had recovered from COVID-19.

The CDR3: CAISETSGTYEQYF. In DNA form, the CDR3 reads TGTGCCATCAGTGAAACTAGCGGTACCTACGAGCAGTACTTC. The chain carries TRBV10-3 and TRBJ2-7; 8 nucleotides match TRBD2. The germline V gene encodes CDR1 ENHRY and CDR2 SYGVKD. The CDR3 sequence is 14 residues long. V was pared by 3 bases and J by 2 bases, with 3 bases of the junction left unmatched.

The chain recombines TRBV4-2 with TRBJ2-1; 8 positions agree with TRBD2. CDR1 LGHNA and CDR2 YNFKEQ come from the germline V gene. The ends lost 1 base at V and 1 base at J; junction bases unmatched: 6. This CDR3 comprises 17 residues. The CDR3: CASSQGYLAGSYNEQFF. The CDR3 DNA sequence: TGTGCCAGCAGCCAAGGGTACCTAGCGGGTTCCTACAATGAGCAGTTCTTC.

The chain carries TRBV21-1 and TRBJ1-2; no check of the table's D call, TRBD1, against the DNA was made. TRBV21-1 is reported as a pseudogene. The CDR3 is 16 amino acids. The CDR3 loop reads CASSKETRGQDGGYTF. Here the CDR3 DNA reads TGTGCCAGCAGCAAAGAAACCAGGGGGCAAGATGGTGGCTACACCTTC.

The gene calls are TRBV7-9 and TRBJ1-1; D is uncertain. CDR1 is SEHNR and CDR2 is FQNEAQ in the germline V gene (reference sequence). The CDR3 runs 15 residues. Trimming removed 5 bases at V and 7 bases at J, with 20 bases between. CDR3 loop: CASSTSSGWGNEAFF. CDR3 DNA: TGTGCCAGCAGCACCAGCTCGGGGTGGGGTAATGAAGCTTTCTTT.

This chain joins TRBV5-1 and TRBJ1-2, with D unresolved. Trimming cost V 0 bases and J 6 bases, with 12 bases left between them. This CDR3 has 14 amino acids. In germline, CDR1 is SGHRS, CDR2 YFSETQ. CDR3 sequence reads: CASSLGGELDGYTF. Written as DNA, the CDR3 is TGCGCCAGCAGCTTGGGTGGGGAGCTTGATGGCTACACCTTC.